One sample yielded the 2 T cell receptor beta chains listed below, sequenced in a study of blood T cell repertoires in COVID-19. Sequencing used immunoSEQ multiplex PCR; TCRdb keeps in-frame clones, though not all of them. The data hold about 230,000 clones, with just over 85% observed a single time. Sequenced input: peripheral blood. The source of these receptors is a man aged 50 or older with COVID-19, enrolled during active disease.

This clone appeared a few times. The V and J genes are TRBV2 and TRBJ2-7; D is unresolved. The V gene lost 5 bases and the J gene lost 0 bases, with 5 bases spanning the gap. The CDR3 extends over 12 amino acids. CDR1 is SNHLY, CDR2 FYNNEI, per germline. CDR3 in amino acids: CASSPSSYEQYF. The CDR3 DNA reads as TGTGCCAGCAGTCCGAGCTCCTACGAGCAGTACTTC.

This clone was detected a few times. V gene TRBV6-2 or TRBV6-3 combines with J gene TRBJ1-4; the match to TRBD1 covers 8 bases. The CDR3 loop spans 17 amino acids. In germline, CDR1 is MNHEY, CDR2 SVGEGT. Unmatched junction bases numbered 5, after V lost 2 bases and J lost 0 bases. CDR3 amino acids: CASSYRDRPPTNEKLFF. The CDR3 DNA follows: TGTGCCAGCAGTTACAGGGACAGGCCTCCAACTAATGAAAAACTGTTTTTT.